The entry below describes one T cell receptor (beta chain). This sample is part of a study of blood T cell repertoires in COVID-19. Here immunoSEQ multiplex PCR was the method, and the copy in TCRdb shows in-frame clones only, minus some. The table lists under 200,000 clones, 80% of them singletons. The CDR3 length is 14 residues. The V segment lost 2 bases and the J segment 10 bases; nucleotides outside the gene matches: 8. Germline V gene data show CDR1 as SGDLS and CDR2 as YYNGEE. The gene calls are TRBV9 and TRBJ2-1; 8 nucleotides agree with TRBD2. The sequenced sample was peripheral blood. This receptor was obtained from a man between 65 and 79 years old with active or convalescent COVID-19. CDR3 in DNA: TGTGCCAGCAGCGTGTCGAGCGGGAGTCACGAGCAGTTCTTC. It yields the protein CASSVSSGSHEQFF.